This T cell receptor (beta chain) was captured in a study of blood T cell repertoires in COVID-19. Turning to the study itself: The United States, Italy and Spain provided the acute and convalescent COVID-19 samples. From T cells, B-cell-depleted T cells, or PBMCs came the material, which was cDNA or gDNA.

Deletions cut 5 bases from V and 2 bases from J, with 10 bases between. The CDR3 is made up of 13 amino acids. CDR1 and CDR2 (germline): GTSNPN, SVGIG (reference sequence). The authors' processing: The authors estimated nucleated cell counts from reference gene primer amplification. TCRdb's table, derived via immunoSEQ multiplex PCR, lists solely in-frame clones and lacks some. That table gives V, J and clone size, and the DNA gave D and trimming. This table holds about 240,000 clones, 82% found once. The rearrangement uses TRBV30 and TRBJ1-5; D call uncertain. Sequences were obtained from peripheral blood. This TCR came from a woman aged 55 to 70 with active or convalescent COVID-19. CDR3 sequence: CAWATQGNQPQHF. The CDR3 DNA is TGTGCCTGGGCTACGCAGGGCAATCAGCCCCAGCATTTT.